Shown below are 31 T cell receptor beta chains from a single sample sequenced in a study of vaccination effects on CD4 cells after COVID-19. Antigens of these TCRs are unknown. Only in-frame clones appear in the TCRdb table, and some are missing; sequencing was by immunoSEQ multiplex PCR. The repertoire holds around 67,000 clones, with over 70% as singletons. Viral peptide pools were used in the ViraFEST assay to expand antigen-specific CD4+ T cells, and sequencing came afterward. Cultured cells yielded isolated CD4+ T cells after less than 11 days. Every participant took two doses of the BNT162b2 or mRNA-1273 vaccine. This specimen consisted of CD4+ T cells from PBMCs cultured with HCoV-229E spike peptides, obtained after COVID-19 vaccination. These receptors were taken from a human donor who received a COVID-19 vaccine.

V gene TRBV10-2 combines with J gene TRBJ2-3; D is possibly TRBD2 (5 bases). Germline V gene lookup returns CDR1 WSHSY and CDR2 SAAADI. V lost 6 bases to trimming and J lost 4 bases, with 11 bases between them. The CDR3 spans 13 residues. Here the CDR3 reads CASRSEGPDTQYF. DNA of the CDR3: TGCGCCAGCAGGAGTGAGGGTCCAGATACGCAGTATTTT.

The V and J genes are TRBV6-5 and TRBJ1-1; D possibly corresponds to TRBD1 (6 bases). The CDR3 runs to 13 residues. V lost 6 bases and J lost 5, with 13 bases in between. The germline V gene encodes CDR1 MNHEY and CDR2 SVGAGI. For the CDR3, the DNA is TGTGCCAGCAGACAGGGTTTGTGGACTGAAGCTTTCTTT. This encodes CASRQGLWTEAFF.

J is TRBJ1-6 and V is TRBV27; D is unresolved. With 4 bases removed from V and 14 bases from J, the gap between germline ends came to 21 bases. This CDR3 contains 15 residues. Germline V gives CDR1 MNHEY, CDR2 SMNVEV (reference sequence). The CDR3 nucleotides are TGTGCCAGCAGTTCCCGGGCCCCGGATCGATACACCCTCCACTTT. Amino acid sequence: CASSSRAPDRYTLHF.

This sequence joins TRBV27 and TRBJ2-3; weak D call: TRBD1 (7 bases). This CDR3 has 17 residues. CDR1 is MNHEY and CDR2 is SMNVEV in the germline V gene (reference sequence). Trimming took off 3 bases at V and 3 bases at J, with 19 bases between the two ends. CDR3 DNA sequence: TGTGCCAGCAGTTTCGATAGGAGGGGGCAAGTAACAGATACGCAGTATTTT. Its protein product is CASSFDRRGQVTDTQYF.

V is TRBV27 and J is TRBJ1-2; tentative D call: TRBD1 (5 bases). V was cut by 5 bases and J by 0 bases, with 7 bases left in between. This CDR3 is built from 13 residues. Germline CDR1 and CDR2: MNHEY and SMNVEV (reference sequence). The DNA of the CDR3 is TGTGCCAGCAGTCCCAGGGCTAACTATGGCTACACCTTC. Its translation: CASSPRANYGYTF.

The rearrangement joins TRBV6-5 to TRBJ2-2; 9 bases are shared with TRBD2. The ends lost 8 bases at V and 9 bases at J; junction bases unmatched: 4. The V gene's germline CDR1 is MNHEY and CDR2 SVGAGI. This CDR3 has 12 residues. DNA for the CDR3: TGTGCCAGCCGGCTAGCGGGGAGGGAGCTGTTTTTT. Translated: CASRLAGRELFF.

This chain links TRBV21-1 with TRBJ2-1; the DNA was not compared with TRBD1, the D call given in the table. TRBV21-1 is a listed pseudogene. The CDR3 loop spans 16 amino acids. CDR3 loop: CASSPTADHSYNEQFF. DNA for the CDR3: TGTGCCAGCAGCCCGACAGCTGACCACTCCTACAATGAGCAGTTCTTC.

J is TRBJ2-5 and V is TRBV7-2; TRBD2 agrees at 11 bases. CDR3 length equals 14 residues. CDR1 is SGHTA and CDR2 is FQGNSA in the germline V gene. V lost 6 bases, J lost 4 bases, and 4 bases stayed unmatched. This chain's CDR3 is CASRLTSGGETQYF. DNA for the CDR3: TGTGCCAGCAGGCTAACTAGCGGGGGAGAGACCCAGTACTTC. Using reference TRBV7-2 and TRBJ2-5 for the parts outside the CDR3, the full variable domain is GAGVSQSPSNKVTEKGKDVELRCDPISGHTALYWYRQSLGQGLEFLIYFQGNSAPDKSGLPSDRFSAERTGGSVSTLTIQRTQQEDSAVYLCASRLTSGGETQYFGPGTRLLVL.

The chain combines TRBV19 with TRBJ2-5, with 9 nucleotides matching TRBD1. CDR3 length: 15 residues. J was trimmed by 3 bases and V by 5 bases; bases with no gene match: 7. The germline V gene encodes CDR1 LNHDA and CDR2 SQIVND (reference sequence). CDR3: CASSPQRTGEETQYF. The DNA for the CDR3 is TGTGCCAGTAGTCCCCAGCGGACAGGGGAAGAGACCCAGTACTTC.

This clone came up a few times. The genes are TRBV5-1 and TRBJ1-6; 8 positions match TRBD1. The CDR3 covers 16 residues. Germline-derived CDR1 and CDR2 are SGHRS and YFSETQ. Trimming took 1 base from V and 7 from J; bases not matched to a gene: 7. DNA of the CDR3: TGCGCCAGCAGCTTGAAACAGGGGGACGGCAATTCACCCCTCCACTTT. This sequence encodes CASSLKQGDGNSPLHF.

The chain is built from TRBV4-1 and TRBJ1-5, with 10 bases that match TRBD1. The CDR3 consists of 16 residues. With V trimmed by 4 bases and J by 4 bases, 7 bases remained unmatched. Germline V CDR1 and CDR2: MGHRA, YSYEKL. The CDR3 is CASSPPGTGVNQPQHF. Here the CDR3 DNA reads TGCGCCAGCAGCCCTCCCGGGACAGGGGTGAATCAGCCCCAGCATTTT.

This clone appeared a single time. The V and J genes are TRBV2 and TRBJ2-7; possibly TRBD1 or TRBD2 for D (5 bases each). V lost 5 bases and J lost 3, with 8 bases in between. The germline CDR1 and CDR2 sequences are SNHLY and FYNNEI. The CDR3 has 12 residues. CDR3 amino acids: CASSWDGYEQYV. In DNA form, the CDR3 reads TGTGCCAGCAGTTGGGACGGCTACGAGCAGTACGTC.

V and J are TRBV12-3 or TRBV12-4 and TRBJ2-5; no clear D. This CDR3 spans 12 amino acids. Trimming stripped 6 bases from V and 6 bases from J, with 11 bases between. The CDR3 protein is CASRLVGKTQYF. CDR3 DNA: TGTGCCAGCAGGCTAGTTGGGAAGACCCAGTACTTC.

The J gene is TRBJ1-5, the V gene TRBV19; 7 positions agree with TRBD1. The length of the CDR3 is 14 residues. Trimming removed 4 bases from V and 5 bases from J; junction bases left unmatched: 5. The germline V gene has CDR1 LNHDA and CDR2 SQIVND (reference sequence). The CDR3 spells CASSTRDRYQPQHF. The CDR3 nucleotides are TGTGCCAGTAGTACCCGGGACAGATATCAGCCCCAGCATTTT.

This sequence joins TRBV5-4 and TRBJ2-5, with 9 bases identical to TRBD1. Germline values: CDR1 SGHNT, CDR2 YYREEE (reference sequence). V was pared by 4 bases and J by 3 bases, with 4 bases of the junction left unmatched. The CDR3 consists of 14 residues. CDR3 DNA: TGTGCCAGCAGCACCACAGGGGGCGAAGAGACCCAGTACTTC. It is translated as CASSTTGGEETQYF. Full variable domain (remainder filled in from reference TRBV5-4 and TRBJ2-5): ETGVTQSPTHLIKTRGQQVTLRCSSQSGHNTVSWYQQALGQGPQFIFQYYREEENGRGNFPPRFSGLQFPNYSSELNVNALELDDSALYLCASSTTGGEETQYFGPGTRLLVL.

This chain uses TRBV6-5 with TRBJ1-2; 7 bases line up with TRBD1. This CDR3 region has 13 residues. V shed 0 bases and J 8 bases; nucleotides not matched to a gene: 3. CDR1 is MNHEY, CDR2 SVGAGI, per germline. CDR3 protein: CASSYSGGEGYTF. The DNA for the CDR3 is TGTGCCAGCAGTTACTCAGGGGGCGAGGGCTACACCTTC.

Comment on this clone: Additional DNA sequences in this sample encode the identical CDR3. The chain links TRBV6-5 to TRBJ1-4; D ambiguous. This CDR3 is built from 13 residues. V was clipped by 2 bases and J by 5 bases, with 6 bases between them. The germline V gene has CDR1 MNHEY and CDR2 SVGAGI. The CDR3 region is CASSYSGNEKLFF. In DNA form, the CDR3 reads TGTGCCAGCAGTTACAGCGGGAATGAAAAACTGTTTTTT.

The chain's CDR3 is CSSRTAQETQYF. CDR3 sequence (DNA): TGCAGCTCGAGGACAGCCCAAGAGACCCAGTACTTC. V and J are TRBV29-1 and TRBJ2-5; a weak D match, TRBD1 (6 bases). The CDR3 spans 12 residues. With 8 bases removed from V and 1 base from J, the gap between germline ends came to 11 bases. The germline CDR1 and CDR2 sequences are SQVTM and ANQGSEA.

The V gene is TRBV12-5, the J gene TRBJ2-2; 8 nucleotides agree with TRBD2. CDR1 LGHNT and CDR2 FRNRAP come from the germline V gene. The CDR3 runs 18 residues. V shed 4 bases, J shed 2 bases, and the junction held 12 bases outside the gene matches. The CDR3 loop is CASGSRQLADTNTGELFF. The CDR3 bases are TGTGCTAGTGGTTCGCGCCAACTAGCGGACACTAACACCGGGGAGCTGTTTTTT.

The chain couples TRBV6-1 to TRBJ2-5; 9 nucleotides line up with TRBD2. The CDR3 runs 17 residues. V was clipped by 1 base and J by 7 bases; unmatched bases: 13. Germline V CDR1 and CDR2: MNHNS, SASEGT. CDR3 sequence (DNA): TGTGCCAGCAGTGAAGTTCCTGTTGCGGGGGGGAGGAGGACCCAGTACTTC. This gives the protein CASSEVPVAGGRRTQYF.

The chain joins TRBV6-5 to TRBJ2-7, with D hard to call. CDR1 and CDR2 (germline): MNHEY, SVGAGI. CDR3 length: 13 residues. V lost 7 bases and J lost 0, with 10 bases in between. CDR3 sequence (DNA): TGTGCCAGCAACCGCAGGTCCTCCTACGAGCAGTACGTC. Amino acids: CASNRRSSYEQYV.

The table lists this clone with a count of one. This chain connects TRBV5-1 to TRBJ1-6; D may be TRBD1 (5 bases). This CDR3 contains 15 residues. Trimming left V 0 bases short and J 8 bases short, with 12 bases between. Germline-derived CDR1 and CDR2 are SGHRS and YFSETQ. CDR3 sequence (DNA): TGCGCCAGCAGCTTGGCCGGGGCTAACTATTCACCCCTCCACTTT. This sequence encodes CASSLAGANYSPLHF.

Only one count was recorded for this clone. The chain uses TRBV19 and TRBJ2-5; 7 bases align to TRBD1. The CDR3 consists of 13 residues. V dropped 2 bases and J dropped 8; count of bases not matched to a gene: 5. The V gene's germline CDR1 is LNHDA and CDR2 SQIVND (reference sequence). The chain's CDR3 is CASSIQGERTQYF. The CDR3 coding sequence is TGTGCCAGTAGTATACAGGGGGAGAGAACCCAGTACTTC. Full variable domain (missing parts from reference TRBV19 and TRBJ2-5): DGGITQSPKYLFRKEGQNVTLSCEQNLNHDAMYWYRQDPGQGLRLIYYSQIVNDFQKGDIAEGYSVSREKKESFPLTVTSAQKNPTAFYLCASSIQGERTQYFGPGTRLLVL.

This chain links TRBV6-2 or TRBV6-3 with TRBJ1-2, with unresolved D. The germline V gene encodes CDR1 MNHEY and CDR2 SVGEGT. Trimming left V 4 bases short and J 12 bases short, with 15 bases between. The CDR3 covers 12 residues. The DNA of the CDR3 is TGTGCCAGCAGTTCCCTCAGTGCATCCAACACCTTC. It encodes CASSSLSASNTF.

The J gene is TRBJ2-3, the V gene TRBV5-1; perhaps TRBD1 as D (6 bases). Germline V gene lookup returns CDR1 SGHRS and CDR2 YFSETQ. The CDR3 loop spans 17 amino acids. With 1 base removed from V and 0 bases from J, the gap between germline ends came to 15 bases. This chain's CDR3 is CASSLWGHQPSTDTQYF. The CDR3 region has the DNA TGCGCCAGCAGCTTGTGGGGACACCAACCGAGCACAGATACGCAGTATTTT.

This chain connects TRBV4-3 to TRBJ1-4; 8 bases match TRBD1. From germline, CDR1 is LGHNA and CDR2 YSLEER. V lost 0 bases and J lost 11; bases outside the gene matches: 8. The CDR3 contains 15 residues. The CDR3 reads CASSQEGQRDRKLFF. The DNA for the CDR3 is TGCGCCAGCAGCCAAGAAGGGCAGCGGGACAGGAAACTGTTTTTT.

The V call is TRBV7-9, the J call TRBJ1-1, with D perhaps TRBD1 (5 bases). Trimming left V 5 bases short and J 8 bases short, with 9 bases between. The CDR3 contains 11 residues. Looked up from germline, CDR1 is SEHNR and CDR2 is FQNEAQ (reference sequence). The CDR3 here is CASSGAEEAFF. In DNA, the CDR3 is TGTGCCAGCAGCGGGGCGGAAGAAGCTTTCTTT.

The chain is built from TRBV5-1 and TRBJ1-5; D uncertain. The germline gives CDR1 SGHRS, CDR2 YFSETQ. The ends were cut back, 0 bases at V and 5 bases at J, with 6 bases in the middle. CDR3 length equals 13 residues. The CDR3 nucleotides read TGCGCCAGCAGCTTGGACCCGGATCAGCCCCAGCATTTT. This encodes CASSLDPDQPQHF.

The chain couples TRBV7-2 to TRBJ2-7, with D possibly being TRBD1 (6 bases). Looked up from germline, CDR1 is SGHTA and CDR2 is FQGNSA. The ends were cut back, 1 base at V and 3 bases at J, with 13 bases in the middle. The CDR3 has 15 residues. DNA for the CDR3: TGTGCCAGCAGCTTAGGGGCAGGGGCTTTCTACGAGCAGTACGTC. Its protein is CASSLGAGAFYEQYV.

In its sample, this clone was seen a few times. The chain is built from TRBV28 and TRBJ1-4; TRBD1 matches at 9 bases. The trim removed 5 bases at V and 8 bases at J, leaving 6 bases unmatched. The CDR3 spans 14 residues. CDR1 and CDR2 (germline): MDHEN, SYDVKM. The CDR3 region is CASSQPGTGEKLFF. CDR3 DNA sequence: TGTGCCAGCAGTCAGCCCGGGACAGGGGAAAAACTGTTTTTT.

The V call is TRBV6-5, the J call TRBJ2-4, with D perhaps TRBD1 (6 bases). With 6 bases removed from V and 2 bases from J, the gap between germline ends came to 8 bases. Germline V gene lookup returns CDR1 MNHEY and CDR2 SVGAGI. This CDR3 region has 13 residues. The CDR3 reads CASRDSPKNIQYF. The CDR3 coding sequence is TGTGCCAGCAGGGACAGCCCCAAAAACATTCAGTACTTC.